The 29 T cell receptor beta chains reported below all come from one sample, sequenced in a study of CD8+ T cells in alopecia areata. Treatment noted: oral pan-JAK inhibitor, 5-10 mg twice daily. As the sequencing template, cDNA was produced by extracting RNA and reverse transcribing it. Assay: immunoSEQ multiplex PCR; the TCRdb copy retains only in-frame clones and omits some. The sample has around 150,000 clones, roughly four fifths seen once. Sequenced material: CD8+ T cells sorted from blood, taken at week 4, from a patient treated with tofacitinib. These receptors were obtained from a human donor with alopecia areata.

The J gene is TRBJ2-3, the V gene TRBV9; tentative D call: TRBD1 (5 bases). In germline, CDR1 is SGDLS, CDR2 YYNGEE. V was clipped by 4 bases and J by 1 base, with 7 bases between them. The CDR3 is 13 amino acids. CDR3 protein: CASSSTGTDTQYF. The CDR3 DNA follows: TGTGCCAGCAGCTCGACAGGCACAGATACGCAGTATTTT.

V gene TRBV11-1 combines with J gene TRBJ2-7; no clear D gene. Trimming took 0 bases from V and 0 from J, leaving 6 bases between them. The CDR3 is 14 residues long. CDR1 and CDR2 from the germline V gene are SGHAT and FQDESV (reference sequence). The CDR3, as DNA: TGTGCCAGCAGCTTAGCGGGCAGCTCCTACGAGCAGTACTTC. Residues: CASSLAGSSYEQYF.

The J gene is TRBJ2-4, the V gene TRBV19; D is undetermined. The CDR3 loop spans 14 amino acids. CDR1 is LNHDA, CDR2 SQIVND, per germline (reference sequence). Trimming removed 6 bases at V and 4 bases at J, with 13 bases between. This CDR3 is CASSRFPSKNIQYF. In nucleotides, the CDR3 is TGTGCCAGTAGCAGGTTTCCCTCAAAAAACATTCAGTACTTC. The entire variable domain, with the rest obtained from reference TRBV19 and TRBJ2-4, is as follows: DGGITQSPKYLFRKEGQNVTLSCEQNLNHDAMYWYRQDPGQGLRLIYYSQIVNDFQKGDIAEGYSVSREKKESFPLTVTSAQKNPTAFYLCASSRFPSKNIQYFGAGTRLSVL.

V and J are TRBV2 and TRBJ2-1, with 11 positions matching TRBD2. Germline values: CDR1 SNHLY, CDR2 FYNNEI. V was clipped by 5 bases and J by 4 bases; unmatched bases: 10. The CDR3 extends over 17 amino acids. Written as DNA, the CDR3 is TGTGCCAGCAGTTCTGCCCCTAGCGGGGGGCCTTACAATGAGCAGTTCTTC. Its protein product is CASSSAPSGGPYNEQFF.

The table lists this clone with a count of one. The rearrangement joins TRBV7-8 to TRBJ1-4, with D possibly matching TRBD1 (6 bases). From germline, CDR1 is SGHVS and CDR2 FQNEAQ. With 5 bases removed from V and 8 bases from J, the gap between germline ends came to 12 bases. The CDR3 runs to 13 residues. In nucleotides, the CDR3 is TGTGCCAGCAGCCCCCAGGGGAGGGAAAAACTGTTTTTT. Encoded protein: CASSPQGREKLFF.

CDR3 bases: TGCGCCAGCAGCCAGAACAGGGGTCCGGCGGAGACCCAGTACTTC. This codes for CASSQNRGPAETQYF. The V and J genes are TRBV4-3 and TRBJ2-5; 7 bases fit TRBD1. Trimming removed 3 bases from V and 5 bases from J; junction bases left unmatched: 9. This CDR3 is built from 15 residues. CDR1 and CDR2 from the germline V gene are LGHNA and YSLEER.

The J gene is TRBJ2-3, the V gene TRBV4-1, with D possibly matching TRBD2 (6 bases). The germline V gene encodes CDR1 MGHRA and CDR2 YSYEKL. Trimming took off 2 bases at V and 2 bases at J, with 17 bases between the two ends. The CDR3 is 17 amino acids. The CDR3: CASSQQLSRGTTDTQYF. For the CDR3, the DNA is TGCGCCAGCAGCCAACAACTTTCGCGGGGAACCACAGATACGCAGTATTTT.

This chain uses TRBV9 with TRBJ1-5; 8 bases agree with TRBD1. With V trimmed by 3 bases and J by 5 bases, 10 bases remained unmatched. This CDR3 is built from 16 residues. CDR1 and CDR2 from the germline V gene are SGDLS and YYNGEE. In nucleotides, the CDR3 is TGTGCCAGCAGCGCCGCCCCGGACAGGGTTGATCAGCCCCAGCATTTT. Protein product: CASSAAPDRVDQPQHF. Looking up the rest from reference TRBV9 and TRBJ1-5 gives the full variable domain: DSGVTQTPKHLITATGQRVTLRCSPRSGDLSVYWYQQSLDQGLQFLIQYYNGEERAKGNILERFSAQQFPDLHSELNLSSLELGDSALYFCASSAAPDRVDQPQHFGDGTRLSIL.

This clone was recorded a few times. V and J are TRBV29-1 and TRBJ2-1; D unclear. This CDR3 has 11 amino acids. Germline assignment: CDR1 SQVTM and CDR2 ANQGSEA. V was clipped by 2 bases and J by 10 bases, with 9 bases between them. The CDR3 nucleotides read TGCAGCGTTGAAAAGGAGACAGAGCAGTTCTTC. Translated: CSVEKETEQFF.

V gene TRBV7-6 combines with J gene TRBJ2-7; D unresolved. Deletions cut 2 bases from V and 5 bases from J, with 19 bases between. Germline V gene data show CDR1 as SGHVS and CDR2 as FNYEAQ. This CDR3 has 16 residues. The CDR3 DNA reads TGTGCCAGCAGCTTAATACCGGGCCAAACTCGCCACGAGCAGTACTTC. Translation gives CASSLIPGQTRHEQYF.

This sequence joins TRBV4-1 and TRBJ2-5, with 7 bases lining up with TRBD2. Germline CDR1 reads MGHRA; CDR2 reads YSYEKL. With V trimmed by 0 bases and J by 5 bases, 9 bases remained unmatched. This CDR3 has 16 residues. The CDR3 DNA is TGCGCCAGCAGCCAAGATTCACTAGCGTGGGAGGAGACCCAGTACTTC. Protein: CASSQDSLAWEETQYF.

This clone was counted a single time. This chain connects TRBV29-1 to TRBJ1-1, with 10 positions matching TRBD1. The germline gives CDR1 SQVTM, CDR2 ANQGSEA. The CDR3 extends over 18 amino acids. The V gene end was trimmed by 3 bases and the J gene end by 5 bases; junction bases not matched to a gene: 18. CDR3 sequence (DNA): TGCAGCGTTGAGAAGGGGACAGGGGCTGAGAAAGTGACAACTGAAGCTTTCTTT. The encoded protein is CSVEKGTGAEKVTTEAFF.

This CDR3 reads CAWSVRVSRSQPQHF. The CDR3 DNA reads TGTGCCTGGAGTGTACGTGTCAGTCGGAGTCAGCCCCAGCATTTT. This rearrangement joins TRBV30 to TRBJ1-5; D is undetermined. The ends were cut back, 0 bases at V and 6 bases at J, with 15 bases in the middle. The CDR3 covers 15 residues. Germline V CDR1 and CDR2: GTSNPN, SVGIG (reference sequence).

The chain combines TRBV23-1 with TRBJ2-5; TRBD1 aligns across 9 bases. TRBV23-1 is classed as an ORF, of uncertain function. With 2 bases clipped from V and 5 bases from J, the junction kept 6 bases outside the gene matches. The CDR3 totals 15 residues. In DNA form, the CDR3 reads TGCGCCAGCAGTCAAGGGACAGGGTGGATGGAGACCCAGTACTTC. Translation gives CASSQGTGWMETQYF.

The V call is TRBV11-1, the J call TRBJ2-4; the match to TRBD1 covers 7 bases. CDR1 and CDR2 (germline): SGHAT, FQDESV (reference sequence). The CDR3 runs 16 residues. The V segment lost 5 bases and the J segment 7 bases; nucleotides outside the gene matches: 14. The CDR3 region is CASSQNADRAFNIQYF. The CDR3, as DNA: TGTGCCAGCAGCCAGAACGCCGACAGGGCGTTTAACATTCAGTACTTC.

The V and J genes are TRBV29-1 and TRBJ2-4; no definite D call. The CDR3 has 12 amino acids. Looked up from germline, CDR1 is SQVTM and CDR2 is ANQGSEA. CDR3 coding DNA: TGCAGTACTGGACCCCCCGCGGACATTCAGTACTTC. Its translation: CSTGPPADIQYF.

The chain recombines TRBV6-6 with TRBJ2-7; D gene ambiguous. Trimming pared 0 bases from V and 5 bases from J, leaving 8 bases between. CDR3 length equals 13 residues. CDR1 and CDR2 from the germline V gene are MNHNY and SVGAGI (reference sequence). The CDR3 nucleotides are TGTGCCAGCAGTTACTCGTTTTCCGACGAGCAGTACTTC. Translation: CASSYSFSDEQYF.

The chain is built from TRBV27 and TRBJ2-5; D is possibly TRBD2 (6 bases). CDR1 is MNHEY, CDR2 SMNVEV, per germline (reference sequence). V was pared by 6 bases and J by 6 bases, with 17 bases between. This CDR3 spans 14 amino acids. The DNA of the CDR3 is TGTGCCAGCAGCGGGTTTGAGCGGGCAAAGACCCAGTACTTC. Translation gives CASSGFERAKTQYF.

The rearrangement links TRBV19 to TRBJ2-1, with 9 bases lining up with TRBD2. The CDR3 contains 14 residues. V lost 6 bases, J lost 4 bases, and 4 bases stayed unmatched. The germline gives CDR1 LNHDA, CDR2 SQIVND (reference sequence). The CDR3 here is CASRPSGEYNEQFF. The DNA for the CDR3 is TGTGCCAGTAGACCTAGCGGGGAATACAATGAGCAGTTCTTC.

J is TRBJ2-1 and V is TRBV29-1; a weak D match, TRBD1 (6 bases). The CDR3 loop spans 14 amino acids. Germline V lookup: CDR1 SQVTM, CDR2 ANQGSEA. V was cut by 8 bases and J by 1 base, with 15 bases left in between. CDR3 DNA sequence: TGCAGCTTAATCGACGGGACATCCTACAATGAGCAGTTCTTC. Its protein is CSLIDGTSYNEQFF.

The J gene is TRBJ2-1, the V gene TRBV6-5, with D unclear. The V gene's germline CDR1 is MNHEY and CDR2 SVGAGI. Trimming removed 7 bases at V and 6 bases at J, with 13 bases between. This CDR3 spans 13 amino acids. The CDR3 DNA is TGTGCCAGCACGATCGACACCCTCAATGAGCAGTTCTTC. This gives the protein CASTIDTLNEQFF.

The V gene is TRBV2, the J gene TRBJ2-7; TRBD1 aligns across 9 bases. This CDR3 is 16 amino acids long. Germline CDR1 reads SNHLY; CDR2 reads FYNNEI. V was pared by 2 bases and J by 5 bases, with 10 bases of the junction left unmatched. The CDR3 DNA sequence: TGTGCCAGCAGTGAACACATAAAAACAGGGGGCCACGAGCAGTACTTC. Its translation is CASSEHIKTGGHEQYF. Variable domain in full (rest from reference TRBV2 and TRBJ2-7): EPEVTQTPSHQVTQMGQEVILRCVPISNHLYFYWYRQILGQKVEFLVSFYNNEISEKSEIFDDQFSVERPDGSNFTLKIRSTKLEDSAMYFCASSEHIKTGGHEQYFGPGTRLTVT.

The rearrangement joins TRBV19 to TRBJ2-1, with D perhaps matching TRBD2 (5 bases). The V and J ends lost 5 bases and 7 bases respectively, with 12 bases between them. There are 13 residues in the CDR3. Per germline, CDR1 LNHDA and CDR2 SQIVND (reference sequence). In DNA, the CDR3 is TGTGCCAGTAGTCGCACTAGTAGGAATGAGCAGTTCTTC. It specifies CASSRTSRNEQFF.

As DNA, the CDR3 is TGTGCCAGTACCTCGGCCAGGAGCAATCAGCCCCAGCATTTT. Protein sequence: CASTSARSNQPQHF. The rearrangement uses TRBV19 and TRBJ1-5; no firm D call. V lost 7 bases to trimming and J lost 1 base, with 11 bases between them. This CDR3 contains 14 residues. Germline V gives CDR1 LNHDA, CDR2 SQIVND (reference sequence). The full variable domain, with the rest looked up from reference TRBV19 and TRBJ1-5, is DGGITQSPKYLFRKEGQNVTLSCEQNLNHDAMYWYRQDPGQGLRLIYYSQIVNDFQKGDIAEGYSVSREKKESFPLTVTSAQKNPTAFYLCASTSARSNQPQHFGDGTRLSIL.

J is TRBJ2-7 and V is TRBV7-2; tentatively, D is TRBD2 (5 bases). Germline V gene data show CDR1 as SGHTA and CDR2 as FQGNSA. This CDR3 contains 13 residues. The V end was cut by 2 bases, the J end by 7 bases, with 12 bases between. The CDR3, as DNA: TGTGCCAGCAGCTTACGGCTAGCTCGAGAGCAGTACTTC. Its translation: CASSLRLAREQYF.

The chain combines TRBV27 with TRBJ2-7, with D possibly being TRBD1 (5 bases). The CDR3 is 14 amino acids. The V gene's germline CDR1 is MNHEY and CDR2 SMNVEV (reference sequence). V was trimmed by 4 bases and J by 6 bases, leaving 16 bases between them. CDR3 DNA: TGTGCCAGCAGTTCGACAGCCCAGTCTACCGAGCAGTACTTC. Translating it yields CASSSTAQSTEQYF.

This clone was picked up a small number of times. V and J are TRBV21-1 and TRBJ2-7; the D call of TRBD2 is as the table states it, not checked on the DNA. TRBV21-1 is tagged as a pseudogene. This CDR3 spans 13 amino acids. This chain's CDR3 is CASSKEEGNEQYF. The DNA of the CDR3 is TGTGCCAGCAGCAAAGAGGAGGGAAACGAGCAGTACTTC.

The chain links TRBV11-2 to TRBJ2-5; D tentatively reads TRBD1 or TRBD2 (5 bases each). The better agreement between TRBJ2-7 and the DNA end casts doubt on the J call. CDR3 length: 14 residues. From germline, CDR1 is SGHAT and CDR2 FQNNGV. The CDR3 DNA sequence: TGTGCCAGCGTGGGACGGAGCCCAAACTACGAGCAGTACTTC. It specifies CASVGRSPNYEQYF.

This chain uses TRBV5-1 with TRBJ2-1, with D unresolved. The V and J ends lost 0 bases and 8 bases respectively, with 6 bases between them. The CDR3 is 12 amino acids. CDR1 and CDR2 (germline): SGHRS, YFSETQ. The CDR3 coding sequence is TGCGCCAGCAGCTTGGCCTGGGATGAGCAGTTCTTC. Translating gives CASSLAWDEQFF.